The rows below give T cell receptor beta chains drawn from one sample of a study of control samples from healthy donors and cancer patients. Sequencing used immunoSEQ multiplex PCR; TCRdb keeps in-frame clones, though not all of them. This repertoire shows some 140,000 clones, 80% to 90% found once; its top ten account for approximately 9.4%. The sample was blood. These receptors originate from a woman in her twenties or thirties in good health. Each CDR3 is given with its conserved first and last residue. Each record gives: V gene, clone size, D gene, J gene, CDR3 length, CDR3 protein, CDR3 DNA. A D gene is named only where the DNA matches it firmly. Clone size, where shown, is once, few, many, or a class for clones that have expanded.

TRBV24-1,-,-,TRBJ1-2,16,CATSDPRVASNYGYTF,TGTGCCACCAGTGACCCTCGCGTGGCTTCTAACTATGGCTACACCTTC
TRBV27,-,TRBD2,TRBJ2-3,17,CASSLRSSGRDTDTQYF,TGTGCCAGCAGTTTAAGGTCCAGCGGGAGGGACACAGATACGCAGTATTTT
TRBV25-1,-,TRBD2,TRBJ2-5,17,CASSLRGLAGVVETQYF,TGTGCCAGCAGCCTAAGAGGACTAGCGGGAGTGGTAGAGACCCAGTACTTC
TRBV7-9,-,TRBD1,TRBJ2-7,15,CASSLGGQGAGEQYF,TGTGCCAGCAGCCTAGGCGGACAGGGGGCCGGGGAGCAGTACTTC
TRBV5-4,-,-,TRBJ2-6,15,CASSPPALGANVLTF,TGTGCCAGCAGCCCCCCGGCGCTTGGGGCCAACGTCCTGACTTTC
TRBV25-1,once,-,TRBJ1-2,14,CASSEYGRDYGYTF,TGTGCCAGCAGTGAATATGGCAGGGACTATGGCTACACCTTC
TRBV18,-,-,TRBJ1-3,14,CASSPPGNGNTIYF,TGTGCCAGCTCACCCCCAGGAAATGGAAACACCATATATTTT
TRBV5-6,-,-,TRBJ2-7,15,CASSSRGSGIPEQYF,TGTGCCAGCAGCTCGAGGGGGAGCGGGATTCCCGAGCAGTACTTC
TRBV6-6,-,-,TRBJ1-5,13,CASTFLANQPQHF,TGTGCCAGCACCTTCCTTGCCAATCAGCCCCAGCATTTT
TRBV19,-,-,TRBJ2-1,13,CASRPTPYNEQFF,TGTGCCAGTAGACCCACCCCCTACAATGAGCAGTTCTTC
TRBV28,-,-,TRBJ1-5,15,CASISPGRGGQPQHF,TGTGCCAGCATCTCCCCCGGCAGGGGCGGTCAGCCCCAGCATTTT
TRBV5-6,-,-,TRBJ1-1,14,CASSPDSLNTEAFF,TGTGCCAGCAGCCCGGACAGTTTGAACACTGAAGCTTTCTTT
TRBV6-1,-,-,TRBJ1-5,15,CASSEFLAANQPQHF,TGTGCCAGCAGTGAATTTCTTGCAGCCAATCAGCCCCAGCATTTT
TRBV12-3/TRBV12-4,few,-,TRBJ2-7,12,CASSNGAYEQYF,TGTGCCAGCAGTAACGGGGCCTACGAGCAGTACTTC
TRBV6-1,-,-,TRBJ1-2,15,CASSEGGITGYGYTF,TGTGCCAGCAGTGAAGGGGGAATTACGGGGTATGGCTACACCTTC